The entry that follows covers one T cell receptor beta chain sequence. Its cognate antigen is unknown. The CDR3 end falls 3 residues outside the read, so it is completed with the germline J gene. The data belong to a study of T cells in women clearing cervical HPV infection. Sequenced by immunoSEQ multiplex PCR; TCRdb stores in-frame clones only, minus some. Recorded here are 35,000 to 45,000 clones; the top ten clones represent around 5.8%. Prevalent HPV16 infections were excluded; only incident single HPV16 infections included. General study findings and limits: TRBV6-7 abundance was lower in cases than controls (around 0.1% versus 0.15%). CIN3+ cases had significantly higher TCR richness than controls; evenness did not differ. Associations may precede or follow infection; HPV-specific or memory T cells were not isolated.

The germline CDR1 and CDR2 sequences are MDHEN and SYDVKM. J lost 4 bases, V lost 5 bases, and 13 bases had no gene match. This CDR3 is 16 amino acids long. The sequenced sample was blood buffy coat. The rearrangement joins TRBV28 to TRBJ2-7; TRBD1 aligns across 8 bases. The clonotype was recovered from a woman between 18 and 70 years old with a cervical HPV16 infection that either progressed to CIN3+ or cleared (not recorded which). CDR3 loop: CASSKLDRAVGYEQYF. The covered CDR3 bases are TGTGCCAGCAGTAAGCTGGACAGGGCCGTCGGTTACGAG.